These 2 T cell receptor beta chains originate from one sample sequenced in a study of OX40 agonist ivuxolimab in advanced cancers. Assay used: immunoSEQ multiplex PCR; TCRdb lists only in-frame clones, some missing. The table includes 40,000 to 50,000 clones, around four fifths detected once. The sample in question was CD4+ or CD8+ T cells sorted from blood, obtained in a trial of the OX40 agonist ivuxolimab. Receptors were obtained from an adult with an advanced solid tumor such as melanoma, head and neck, liver or kidney cancer.

V gene TRBV5-5 combines with J gene TRBJ2-5; no reliable D call. With 0 bases removed from V and 5 bases from J, the gap between germline ends came to 11 bases. CDR1 and CDR2 (germline): SGHKS, YYEKEE (reference sequence). CDR3 length: 14 residues. CDR3 in DNA: TGTGCCAGCAGCTTGGACACTCGTTGGGAGACCCAGTACTTC. Its protein is CASSLDTRWETQYF.

This clone showed up just once. V usage is TRBV27 and J usage is TRBJ1-2, with D maybe TRBD1 (6 bases). V dropped 4 bases and J dropped 7 bases, with 10 bases sitting between them. Germline V CDR1 and CDR2: MNHEY, SMNVEV (reference sequence). This CDR3 is 12 amino acids long. The CDR3 bases are TGTGCCAGCAGTTCACAGGGTCTTGGCTACACCTTC. Protein: CASSSQGLGYTF.